This record concerns one T cell receptor beta chain sequence. The entry originates in a study of blood T cell repertoires in COVID-19. Sequencing used immunoSEQ multiplex PCR; TCRdb keeps in-frame clones, though not all of them. The repertoire has 130,000 to 150,000 clones, around 81% of them found once; the top ten carry 6.5% to 8.5%. Trimming removed 4 bases at V and 0 bases at J, with 6 bases between. The germline V gene encodes CDR1 KGHSH and CDR2 LQKENI. The CDR3 is 13 residues long. The chain has TRBV18 and TRBJ1-1, with D possibly TRBD1 on 5 matching bases. The TCR comes from a human donor with acute or convalescent COVID-19. The donor label of this sample is uncertain. The material sequenced was peripheral blood. CDR3 in DNA: TGTGCCAGCTCACAGGACATGAACACTGAAGCTTTCTTT. Its translation is CASSQDMNTEAFF.